Each of the 29 T cell receptor beta chains below was sequenced from the same sample in a study of blood T cell repertoires in COVID-19. The protocol was immunoSEQ multiplex PCR, while the TCRdb copy is restricted to in-frame clones and leaves out a portion. This repertoire shows around 280,000 clones, around 87% found once; its top ten account for approximately 1.5%. The sequencing input was PBMCs or T cells enriched from blood (not recorded which). Source of these receptors: a woman under 30 with acute COVID-19.

The J gene is TRBJ1-6, the V gene TRBV27; tentative D call: TRBD1 (6 bases). Germline V gene lookup returns CDR1 MNHEY and CDR2 SMNVEV (reference sequence). Deletions cut 2 bases from V and 11 bases from J, with 13 bases between. The CDR3 runs to 14 residues. Here the CDR3 DNA reads TGTGCCAGCAGTTTAGTTGGGGGCGAGACACCCCTCCACTTT. It specifies CASSLVGGETPLHF.

This chain uses TRBV18 with TRBJ1-5; 7 bases agree with TRBD1. The CDR3 consists of 17 residues. The junction had 9 bases not matched to a gene; V was cut back by 3 bases and J by 1 base. The germline V gene encodes CDR1 KGHSH and CDR2 LQKENI. The CDR3 reads CASSPYRQGRSNQPQHF. CDR3 bases: TGTGCCAGCTCACCCTACCGACAGGGTCGGAGCAATCAGCCCCAGCATTTT.

The table lists this clone with a count of one. The V gene is TRBV24-1, the J gene TRBJ2-1; the D gene is possibly TRBD1 (6 bases). The CDR3 consists of 13 residues. The V and J ends lost 4 bases and 7 bases respectively, with 10 bases between them. Germline loops: CDR1 KGHDR, CDR2 SFDVKD. DNA of the CDR3: TGTGCCACCAGTGAAGGCGGACAGAATGAGCAGTTCTTC. This gives the protein CATSEGGQNEQFF.

This chain joins TRBV7-8 and TRBJ1-5; D gene uncertain. This CDR3 is built from 17 residues. V was clipped by 1 base and J by 2 bases, with 15 bases between them. The germline CDR1 and CDR2 sequences are SGHVS and FQNEAQ. Written as DNA, the CDR3 is TGTGCCAGCAGCTTAGGGAGGCAGCTGCCCGGCAATCAGCCCCAGCATTTT. It is translated as CASSLGRQLPGNQPQHF.

The chain combines TRBV4-3 with TRBJ1-2; 7 nucleotides agree with TRBD1. The V gene's germline CDR1 is LGHNA and CDR2 YSLEER. With V trimmed by 4 bases and J by 5 bases, 7 bases remained unmatched. This CDR3 region has 14 residues. CDR3 DNA: TGCGCCAGCAGCCCGCCGGGACAGTCTTATGGCTACACCTTC. Encoded protein: CASSPPGQSYGYTF.

V usage is TRBV7-8 and J usage is TRBJ2-1; TRBD2 aligns across 9 bases. The CDR3 runs 13 residues. The trim removed 2 bases at V and 10 bases at J, leaving 3 bases unmatched. Germline V gene lookup returns CDR1 SGHVS and CDR2 FQNEAQ. CDR3 amino acids: CASSLPGLAEQFF. In DNA form, the CDR3 reads TGTGCCAGCAGCTTACCCGGACTAGCGGAGCAGTTCTTC. The variable domain in full, completed from reference TRBV7-8 and TRBJ2-1, reads GAGVSQSPRYKVAKRGQDVALRCDPISGHVSLFWYQQALGQGPEFLTYFQNEAQLDKSGLPSDRFFAERPEGSVSTLKIQRTQQEDSAVYLCASSLPGLAEQFFGPGTRLTVL.

The genes are TRBV23-1 and TRBJ1-5; perhaps TRBD1 as D (5 bases). Being an ORF, TRBV23-1 has a function that is uncertain. The CDR3 has 10 amino acids. V was cut by 10 bases and J by 7 bases, with 8 bases left in between. CDR3 region: CAKPGQPQHF. The CDR3 DNA reads as TGCGCCAAGCCAGGGCAGCCCCAGCATTTT.

CDR3 DNA sequence: TGCAGTGCTAGTGCGGGACTCCTCTACGAGCAGTACTTC. This codes for CSASAGLLYEQYF. This chain links TRBV20-1 with TRBJ2-7, with D possibly TRBD2 on 6 matching bases. V lost 3 bases, J lost 3 bases, and 12 bases lay in between. CDR3 length: 13 amino acids. Germline values: CDR1 DFQATT, CDR2 SNEGSKA (reference sequence).

This clone appeared a few times. The chain is built from TRBV20-1 and TRBJ2-5, with D possibly matching TRBD2 (6 bases). The germline V and J ends were trimmed by 3 bases and 7 bases, with 24 bases remaining between them. The germline V gene encodes CDR1 DFQATT and CDR2 SNEGSKA (reference sequence). This CDR3 spans 16 amino acids. In DNA form, the CDR3 reads TGCAGTGCTAGTGACCCCACGACGCGGGAATGGTGGACCCAGTACTTC. This sequence encodes CSASDPTTREWWTQYF.

V and J are TRBV4-3 and TRBJ1-6; 10 bases are a match to TRBD1. The V gene end was trimmed by 4 bases and the J gene end by 7 bases; junction bases not matched to a gene: 7. There are 16 residues in the CDR3. Germline V gene data show CDR1 as LGHNA and CDR2 as YSLEER. This CDR3 reads CASSRKPGQGNSPLHF. The CDR3 coding sequence is TGCGCCAGCAGCCGCAAGCCGGGACAGGGGAATTCACCCCTCCACTTT.

The chain uses TRBV7-8 and TRBJ1-2, with D possibly TRBD1 on 5 matching bases. Trimming removed 1 base at V and 5 bases at J, with 14 bases between. Germline lookup yields CDR1 SGHVS and CDR2 FQNEAQ. This CDR3 is 15 amino acids long. The CDR3 nucleotides read TGTGCCAGCAGCTTAGGGGGGAGGGAGCGGTATGGCTACACCTTC. This codes for CASSLGGRERYGYTF.

The chain joins TRBV2 to TRBJ2-3; D possibly corresponds to TRBD2 (5 bases). Between the trimmed V and J ends, which lost 5 bases and 1 base, there was a span of 10 bases. Germline V lookup: CDR1 SNHLY, CDR2 FYNNEI. The CDR3 spans 14 residues. As DNA, the CDR3 is TGTGCCAGCAGTTCGGGGAGTCGCACAGATACGCAGTATTTT. It translates to CASSSGSRTDTQYF.

The rearrangement uses TRBV7-6 and TRBJ2-7, with 11 bases identical to TRBD2. The V gene's germline CDR1 is SGHVS and CDR2 FNYEAQ. V dropped 4 bases and J dropped 7; count of bases not matched to a gene: 9. The CDR3 is made up of 15 amino acids. The CDR3: CASSSLAGGPREQYF. In DNA form, the CDR3 reads TGTGCCAGCAGCTCCTTAGCGGGAGGGCCTCGAGAGCAGTACTTC.

The chain carries TRBV7-2 and TRBJ1-2; D uncertain. This CDR3 has 12 residues. Germline assignment: CDR1 SGHTA and CDR2 FQGNSA. V lost 3 bases, J lost 5 bases, and 7 bases lay in between. DNA for the CDR3: TGTGCCAGCAGCTTGGAGGGTTATGGCTACACCTTC. It codes for CASSLEGYGYTF.

The genes are TRBV4-1 and TRBJ1-3; D is perhaps TRBD1 (6 bases). Looked up from germline, CDR1 is MGHRA and CDR2 is YSYEKL. Trimming stripped 4 bases from V and 1 base from J, with 17 bases between. The CDR3 totals 17 residues. CDR3 nucleotides: TGCGCCAGCAGCCCCGCGGGGGGGGCTCTTTCTGGAAACACCATATATTTT. It codes for CASSPAGGALSGNTIYF.

This rearrangement joins TRBV29-1 to TRBJ1-2; 8 bases match TRBD1. CDR1 is SQVTM and CDR2 is ANQGSEA in the germline V gene. Trimming took 4 bases from V and 8 from J; bases not matched to a gene: 3. The CDR3 has 11 amino acids. As DNA, the CDR3 is TGCAGCGTTGGACAGGGGAGGGGCTACACCTTC. Translation: CSVGQGRGYTF. Together with reference TRBV29-1 and TRBJ1-2, the CDR3 gives the full variable domain: SAVISQKPSRDICQRGTSLTIQCQVDSQVTMMFWYRQQPGQSLTLIATANQGSEATYESGFVIDKFPISRPNLTFSTLTVSNMSPEDSSIYLCSVGQGRGYTFGSGTRLTVV.

The rearrangement joins TRBV5-1 to TRBJ2-3, with D possibly TRBD1 on 6 matching bases. This CDR3 comprises 15 residues. V lost 7 bases and J 2 bases, leaving 17 bases between the germline ends. Germline CDR1 reads SGHRS; CDR2 reads YFSETQ. The CDR3 nucleotides are TGCGCCAGCTCGGTCCAGCGGACAGCCACAGATACGCAGTATTTT. This sequence encodes CASSVQRTATDTQYF.

The rearrangement links TRBV30 to TRBJ1-1; tentatively, D is TRBD1 (5 bases). V dropped 3 bases and J dropped 1 base, with 9 bases sitting between them. The CDR3 extends over 13 amino acids. Per germline, CDR1 GTSNPN and CDR2 SVGIG (reference sequence). The CDR3 is CAWSSGSNTEAFF. The CDR3 DNA follows: TGTGCCTGGAGCTCAGGGTCGAACACTGAAGCTTTCTTT.

The genes are TRBV4-2 and TRBJ1-2; TRBD1 aligns across 7 bases. Losses at the gene ends were 4 bases for V and 8 bases for J; bases not matched to a gene: 19. Germline V gene lookup returns CDR1 LGHNA and CDR2 YNFKEQ. This CDR3 has 17 residues. The CDR3 nucleotides read TGTGCCAGCAGCCTCGCTCACCTAACGACAGGGCTGGGAGGCTACACCTTC. Its protein is CASSLAHLTTGLGGYTF.

CDR3 nucleotide sequence: TGTGCCAGCAGTTATCGCCGTCCCAGCGAGCAGTACTTC. This encodes CASSYRRPSEQYF. The chain joins TRBV12-3 or TRBV12-4 to TRBJ2-7; D not resolved. Trimming removed 4 bases from V and 6 bases from J, with 13 bases in between. The CDR3 spans 13 residues.

The gene calls are TRBV5-4 and TRBJ2-5; no clear D gene. Trimming left V 1 base short and J 1 base short, with 11 bases between. The length of the CDR3 is 15 residues. In germline, CDR1 is SGHNT, CDR2 YYREEE (reference sequence). CDR3 coding DNA: TGTGCCAGCAGCTTGTCCCCGACATCCCAAGAGACCCAGTACTTC. Amino acid sequence: CASSLSPTSQETQYF.

In nucleotides, the CDR3 is TGCAGCGTCGAGAAGGGGGCTAGTCCCTACGAGCAGTACTTC. Encoded protein: CSVEKGASPYEQYF. V gene TRBV29-1 combines with J gene TRBJ2-7; TRBD1 aligns across 7 bases. Germline trimming cut 6 bases from V and 2 bases from J; bases unmatched to any gene: 10. CDR1 and CDR2 (germline): SQVTM, ANQGSEA. The CDR3 is 14 amino acids.

The genes are TRBV6-5 and TRBJ2-5, with D possibly being TRBD1 (5 bases). CDR1 is MNHEY and CDR2 is SVGAGI in the germline V gene. Trimming removed 5 bases at V and 1 base at J, with 11 bases between. The CDR3 length is 14 residues. This CDR3 is CASSPSRVQETQYF. The CDR3 DNA reads TGTGCCAGCAGTCCCAGCAGGGTCCAAGAGACCCAGTACTTC.

V and J are TRBV13 and TRBJ2-4; a possible D gene is TRBD2 (5 bases). V dropped 2 bases and J dropped 0 bases, with 11 bases sitting between them. Germline V gives CDR1 PRHDT, CDR2 FYEKMQ (reference sequence). This CDR3 is built from 16 residues. CDR3 sequence reads: CASSLKVGIAKNIQYF. CDR3 nucleotide sequence: TGTGCCAGCAGCTTAAAAGTCGGGATAGCCAAAAACATTCAGTACTTC.

The V and J genes are TRBV27 and TRBJ2-7, with 13 positions matching TRBD2. From germline, CDR1 is MNHEY and CDR2 SMNVEV (reference sequence). V lost 5 bases to trimming and J lost 3 bases; unmatched junction nucleotides: 4. The CDR3 sequence is 15 residues long. The CDR3 DNA reads TGTGCCAGCAGTCGGACTAGCGGGGGCCTCTACGAGCAGTACTTC. Translation gives CASSRTSGGLYEQYF.

The gene calls are TRBV6-5 and TRBJ1-2; D possibly corresponds to TRBD1 (5 bases). Germline CDR1 reads MNHEY; CDR2 reads SVGAGI. This CDR3 has 16 residues. Trimming left V 2 bases short and J 10 bases short, with 23 bases between. CDR3 region: CASSYGFGGSHNYYTF. The CDR3 DNA follows: TGTGCCAGCAGTTACGGGTTCGGGGGGTCTCATAACTACTACACCTTC.

The rearrangement links TRBV4-1 to TRBJ2-5, with TRBD2 matching over 7 bases. V shed 0 bases and J 4 bases; nucleotides not matched to a gene: 11. The CDR3 is 17 residues long. Germline lookup yields CDR1 MGHRA and CDR2 YSYEKL. The CDR3 reads CASSQDSSGPHRETQYF. DNA for the CDR3: TGCGCCAGCAGCCAAGATAGTAGCGGGCCTCACCGAGAGACCCAGTACTTC.

The chain links TRBV6-6 to TRBJ1-5, with 7 bases identical to TRBD1. In germline, CDR1 is MNHNY, CDR2 SVGAGI (reference sequence). This CDR3 region has 15 residues. V shed 7 bases, J shed 4 bases, and the junction held 10 bases outside the gene matches. CDR3 in DNA: TGTGCCAGCAAGAATACCAGGGGGGAGAATCAGCCCCAGCATTTT. It translates to CASKNTRGENQPQHF.

The chain couples TRBV19 to TRBJ2-7; TRBD1 is a possible D gene (5 bases). V lost 7 bases, J lost 0 bases, and 22 bases lay in between. The CDR3 contains 17 residues. CDR1 and CDR2 from the germline V gene are LNHDA and SQIVND (reference sequence). The CDR3 region has the DNA TGTGCCAGTAAGGGTGGGTGGACAACCAGGAGCTCCTACGAGCAGTACTTC. Amino acid sequence: CASKGGWTTRSSYEQYF.